The clone carrying this TCR beta chain turned up a few times. What it binds is unknown. This entry comes from a study of CD8+ T cells in alopecia areata. Overall study results and limits: Sequencing of scalp tissue also captures the resident alphabeta T cells of normal skin.

TCR sequencing used cDNA made by reverse transcription of extracted RNA. Profiled with immunoSEQ multiplex PCR; TCRdb holds only in-frame clones, not every one. The table includes some 180,000 clones, 63% detected once. The ends were cut back, 8 bases at V and 6 bases at J, with 13 bases in the middle. The CDR3 spans 13 residues. Germline lookup yields CDR1 SGHAT and CDR2 FQDESV (reference sequence). This chain connects TRBV11-1 to TRBJ1-4; D ambiguous. The starting material was CD4+ T cells sorted from blood, obtained at week 0. The clonotype originates from a human donor with alopecia areata. The CDR3 reads CASGKGVDEKLFF. DNA of the CDR3: TGTGCCAGCGGGAAGGGAGTGGATGAAAAACTGTTTTTT.